The subject of this entry is one T cell receptor (beta chain). The entry originates in a study of blood T cell repertoires in COVID-19. Study-level information: Specimens from acute and convalescent COVID-19 originated in the United States, Italy and Spain. PBMCs, B-cell-depleted T cells, or T cells provided the cDNA or gDNA that made up the material.

The CDR3 spans 13 residues. V lost 6 bases, J lost 5 bases, and 13 bases lay in between. Germline V gene lookup returns CDR1 MNHEY and CDR2 SVGAGI. This table comes from immunoSEQ multiplex PCR, and its TCRdb copy is limited to in-frame clones, with some not included. The sample holds 200,000 to 250,000 clones, about four fifths seen once. This receptor was obtained from a young woman with acute or convalescent COVID-19. Sample: peripheral blood. The chain carries TRBV6-5 and TRBJ2-5; a possible D gene is TRBD2 (7 bases). Here the CDR3 reads CASRKGGSETQYF. The CDR3 DNA follows: TGTGCCAGCAGAAAGGGGGGGTCGGAGACCCAGTACTTC.